The clone carrying this T cell receptor (beta chain) was found many times. Antigen: not known. Time point: newly diagnosed GD, antithyroid drugs for less than 3 months. RNA isolated from PBMCs was used to make the TCR library. Building the TCR beta libraries relied on iRepertoire HTBI primers, and CDR3 regions underwent Arm-PCR. Per the authors' pipeline: Detected in the samples were about 58 TRBV and under 15 TRBJ segments. TCRdb reprocessed the multiplex PCR reads via MiXCR and lists one record per CDR3 protein. The V and J calls and clone size come from TCRdb's table, not from the authors' own analysis. Altogether 390,000 or so distinct CDR3 sequences are present, roughly 10% being singletons, with the ten largest covering approximately 20%. This entry belongs to a study of regulatory T cells in long-lasting Graves disease. CDR3 length equals 16 residues. Germline loops: CDR1 SGHTA, CDR2 FQGNSA. The V gene lost 5 bases and the J gene lost 1 base, with 17 bases spanning the gap.

General study points: There were preferences for TRBV28, TRBJ1-2 and TRBJ2-5 in persistent disease.

This sample also appeared in a second study, on T cells in Graves' hyperthyroidism and ophthalmopathy. That study adds: Hyperthyroidism was newly diagnosed in patients aged 18 to 65 (duration under 2 months). Ophthalmopathy was distinguished from stable hyperthyroidism by 13 V-J signatures.

V gene TRBV7-2 combines with J gene TRBJ1-1, with TRBD1 as a possible D gene (6 bases). The receptor's source is a woman aged 18 to 35 with Graves disease. The sequences come from peripheral blood mononuclear cells (PBMCs), collected at new diagnosis, from a patient treated with antithyroid drugs. The CDR3 sequence: CASSPQGGAWNTEAFF. The CDR3 DNA reads as TGTGCCAGCAGCCCGCAAGGGGGGGCTTGGAACACTGAAGCTTTCTTT.